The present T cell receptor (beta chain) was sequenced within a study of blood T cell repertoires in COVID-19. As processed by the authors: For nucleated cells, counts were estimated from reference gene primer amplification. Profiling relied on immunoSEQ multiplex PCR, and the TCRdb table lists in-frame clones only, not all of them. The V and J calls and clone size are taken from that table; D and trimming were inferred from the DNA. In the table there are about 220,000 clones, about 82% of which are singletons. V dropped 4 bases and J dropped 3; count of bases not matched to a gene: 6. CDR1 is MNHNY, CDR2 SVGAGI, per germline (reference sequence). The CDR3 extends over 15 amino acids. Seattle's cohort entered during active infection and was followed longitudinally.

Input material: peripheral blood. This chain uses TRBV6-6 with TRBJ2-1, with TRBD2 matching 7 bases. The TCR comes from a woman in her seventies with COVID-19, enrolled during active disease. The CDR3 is CASSSGTTNYNEQFF. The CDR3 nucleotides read TGTGCCAGCAGTTCCGGGACTACAAACTACAATGAGCAGTTCTTC.